One and the same sample provided the 20 T cell receptor beta chains below, sequenced in a study of shared clonotypes between healthy human individuals. The assay was immunoSEQ multiplex PCR, and TCRdb's table has in-frame clones only and misses some. The sample holds around 200,000 clones; 65% to 80% are singletons and the top ten take roughly 10%. Sequencing was done on a sample of memory CD4+ T cells sorted from blood. Subset of the sample: CD45RA-negative fraction. These receptors were taken from a man aged 25 to 40 in good health.

The chain couples TRBV15 to TRBJ2-1; 9 nucleotides line up with TRBD1. Germline CDR1 LNHNV, CDR2 YYDKDF (reference sequence). The CDR3 loop spans 18 amino acids. Trimming removed 0 bases from V and 5 bases from J; junction bases left unmatched: 11. The DNA of the CDR3 is TGTGCCACCAGCAGAGATCAGGACAGGGGTATCCAAAACAATGAGCAGTTCTTC. It specifies CATSRDQDRGIQNNEQFF. Drawing the rest from reference TRBV15 and TRBJ2-1, the complete variable domain is DAMVIQNPRYQVTQFGKPVTLSCSQTLNHNVMYWYQQKSSQAPKLLFHYYDKDFNNEADTPDNFQSRRPNTSFCFLDIRSPGLGDTAMYLCATSRDQDRGIQNNEQFFGPGTRLTVL.

CDR3 amino acids: CASSPLPLGQPQHF. DNA of the CDR3: TGTGCCAGCAGCCCCCTCCCCCTCGGTCAGCCCCAGCATTTT. The gene calls are TRBV7-9 and TRBJ1-5, with no clear D. The CDR3 length is 14 residues. CDR1 is SEHNR and CDR2 is FQNEAQ in the germline V gene (reference sequence). Trimming stripped 5 bases from V and 6 bases from J, with 14 bases between.

The chain uses TRBV7-2 and TRBJ2-7; 9 bases align to TRBD2. The CDR3 contains 14 residues. In germline, CDR1 is SGHTA, CDR2 FQGNSA. V lost 5 bases to trimming and J lost 2 bases; unmatched junction nucleotides: 4. CDR3 amino acids: CASSRLAGTYEQYF. In nucleotides, the CDR3 is TGTGCCAGCAGCCGGCTAGCGGGAACCTACGAGCAGTACTTC.

The chain employs TRBV2 and TRBJ2-1; 7 positions agree with TRBD2. Germline V gene sequence: CDR1 SNHLY, CDR2 FYNNEI. V lost 4 bases, J lost 10 bases, and 13 bases stayed unmatched. There are 15 residues in the CDR3. The CDR3 DNA is TGTGCCAGCAGTGGCGGCGGGAGCGGTACAAGGGAGCAGTTCTTC. Translated, it gives CASSGGGSGTREQFF.

This chain connects TRBV6-1 to TRBJ2-7; 8 bases agree with TRBD2. The trim removed 4 bases at V and 4 bases at J, leaving 12 bases unmatched. Per the germline V gene, CDR1 is MNHNS and CDR2 is SASEGT. The CDR3 sequence is 16 residues long. Here the CDR3 reads CASSGEQLLAGYEQYF. CDR3 DNA sequence: TGTGCCAGCAGTGGGGAACAGCTCCTAGCGGGTTACGAGCAGTACTTC.

The chain carries TRBV27 and TRBJ2-3, with D unclear. The germline CDR1 and CDR2 sequences are MNHEY and SMNVEV (reference sequence). The CDR3 sequence is 12 residues long. V was clipped by 3 bases and J by 6 bases, with 7 bases between them. In DNA, the CDR3 is TGTGCCAGCAGTTTTTTTGGGGATACGCAGTATTTT. This gives the protein CASSFFGDTQYF.

The chain employs TRBV29-1 and TRBJ2-3, with D possibly being TRBD1 or TRBD2 (7 bases each). The CDR3 loop spans 17 amino acids. CDR1 is SQVTM and CDR2 is ANQGSEA in the germline V gene. The V end was cut by 3 bases, the J end by 2 bases, with 21 bases between. The CDR3 DNA is TGCAGCGTTGAGGGGGGGATTACAGGGGCCCACACAGATACGCAGTATTTT. This encodes CSVEGGITGAHTDTQYF.

This chain links TRBV28 with TRBJ1-2; tentative D call: TRBD1 (5 bases). The CDR3 is 14 residues long. Germline loops: CDR1 MDHEN, CDR2 SYDVKM. V lost 6 bases and J lost 2, with 13 bases in between. The CDR3 sequence is CASRETTANYGYTF. The CDR3 bases are TGTGCCAGCAGGGAAACGACAGCCAACTATGGCTACACCTTC.

The genes are TRBV30 and TRBJ2-2; 14 nucleotides line up with TRBD2. Unmatched junction bases numbered 6, after V lost 2 bases and J lost 7 bases. This CDR3 spans 16 amino acids. The germline gives CDR1 GTSNPN, CDR2 SVGIG (reference sequence). CDR3 region: CAWSMGLAGEGGELFF. CDR3 nucleotides: TGTGCCTGGAGTATGGGACTAGCGGGAGAGGGCGGGGAGCTGTTTTTT.

The J gene is TRBJ1-5, the V gene TRBV6-6, with D possibly matching TRBD1 (6 bases). Germline values: CDR1 MNHNY, CDR2 SVGAGI (reference sequence). V was shortened by 2 bases and J by 11 bases, with 19 bases between the two germline ends. The CDR3 runs to 15 residues. The CDR3, as DNA: TGTGCCAGCAGTTACAGGGGGATGGGGGAGGGGACCCAGCATTTT. Translated: CASSYRGMGEGTQHF.

The sample holds a few counts of this clone. The V gene is TRBV7-9, the J gene TRBJ1-1, with D hard to call. There are 14 residues in the CDR3. The V end was cut by 1 base, the J end by 0 bases, with 6 bases between. Germline V lookup: CDR1 SEHNR, CDR2 FQNEAQ (reference sequence). The CDR3 region has the DNA TGTGCCAGCAGCTTAGTTAAGATGAACACTGAAGCTTTCTTT. Translated, it gives CASSLVKMNTEAFF. The whole variable domain, remainder taken from reference TRBV7-9 and TRBJ1-1, is DTGVSQNPRHKITKRGQNVTFRCDPISEHNRLYWYRQTLGQGPEFLTYFQNEAQLEKSRLLSDRFSAERPKGSFSTLEIQRTEQGDSAMYLCASSLVKMNTEAFFGQGTRLTVV.

V usage is TRBV2 and J usage is TRBJ2-7; tentatively, D is TRBD1 (6 bases). Germline V gene lookup returns CDR1 SNHLY and CDR2 FYNNEI. The CDR3 extends over 14 amino acids. Trimming cost V 4 bases and J 0 bases, with 10 bases left between them. CDR3 region: CASSARTASYEQYF. The CDR3 region has the DNA TGTGCCAGCAGTGCCCGGACAGCCTCCTACGAGCAGTACTTC.

The rearrangement joins TRBV7-2 to TRBJ2-4; D assignment may be TRBD1 or TRBD2 (5 bases each). Germline V CDR1 and CDR2: SGHTA, FQGNSA. Trimming pared 6 bases from V and 0 bases from J, leaving 12 bases between. CDR3 length: 15 residues. For the CDR3, the DNA is TGTGCCAGCAGTCACGGGGCCGAAGCCAAAAACATTCAGTACTTC. This codes for CASSHGAEAKNIQYF.

On this clone: This CDR3 is also generated by other DNA sequences in the sample. The V gene is TRBV7-9, the J gene TRBJ2-1; D not resolved. The CDR3 is made up of 12 amino acids. Trimming stripped 3 bases from V and 5 bases from J, with 5 bases between. Germline V gene sequence: CDR1 SEHNR, CDR2 FQNEAQ (reference sequence). The CDR3 reads CASSFSHNEQFF. The CDR3 coding sequence is TGTGCCAGCAGCTTCTCGCACAATGAGCAGTTCTTC.

V gene TRBV2 combines with J gene TRBJ1-5; D perhaps matches TRBD1 (5 bases). The V end lost 4 bases, the J end lost 0 bases, and 13 bases lay between the germline ends. Germline V lookup: CDR1 SNHLY, CDR2 FYNNEI. The CDR3 loop spans 16 amino acids. The chain's CDR3 is CASSGKRGYSNQPQHF. The CDR3 DNA reads TGTGCCAGCAGTGGAAAGAGGGGATATAGCAATCAGCCCCAGCATTTT. The variable domain in full, with the rest retrieved from reference TRBV2 and TRBJ1-5, is EPEVTQTPSHQVTQMGQEVILRCVPISNHLYFYWYRQILGQKVEFLVSFYNNEISEKSEIFDDQFSVERPDGSNFTLKIRSTKLEDSAMYFCASSGKRGYSNQPQHFGDGTRLSIL.

The V call is TRBV5-1, the J call TRBJ2-3; D ambiguous. This CDR3 has 11 residues. Trimming took 0 bases from V and 14 from J, leaving 10 bases between them. The V gene's germline CDR1 is SGHRS and CDR2 YFSETQ. Here the CDR3 reads CASSLEARRYF. The CDR3 nucleotides read TGCGCCAGCAGCTTGGAGGCCAGGCGGTATTTT.

The V gene is TRBV28, the J gene TRBJ1-5, with 8 bases fitting TRBD1. The CDR3 is 15 residues long. V lost 6 bases and J lost 0; bases outside the gene matches: 4. CDR1 and CDR2 from the germline V gene are MDHEN and SYDVKM. CDR3 residues: CASRIQGGSNQPQHF. Here the CDR3 DNA reads TGTGCCAGCAGGATACAGGGGGGTAGCAATCAGCCCCAGCATTTT.

The V gene is TRBV5-4, the J gene TRBJ2-7; TRBD2 is a possible D gene (5 bases). Trimming took 3 bases from V and 6 from J, leaving 19 bases between them. The CDR3 covers 15 residues. Germline lookup yields CDR1 SGHNT and CDR2 YYREEE (reference sequence). CDR3 nucleotide sequence: TGTGCCAGCAGCTCCGGACTCGCCAGTGGGTTCGAGCAGTACTTC. This gives the protein CASSSGLASGFEQYF.

This clone was found once. The chain has TRBV2 and TRBJ1-4, with 7 nucleotides matching TRBD1. V dropped 6 bases and J dropped 0; count of bases not matched to a gene: 7. The CDR3 covers 16 residues. The V gene's germline CDR1 is SNHLY and CDR2 FYNNEI. CDR3 DNA sequence: TGTGCCAGCAGAGAACTTGGGACAGCAACTAATGAAAAACTGTTTTTT. The encoded protein is CASRELGTATNEKLFF.

The chain joins TRBV9 to TRBJ2-1; D is unclear. The germline gives CDR1 SGDLS, CDR2 YYNGEE. CDR3 length: 13 amino acids. Trimming took off 0 bases at V and 8 bases at J, with 9 bases between the two ends. CDR3 bases: TGTGCCAGCAGCGTAGGACCCGGCGATGAGCAGTTCTTC. Encoded protein: CASSVGPGDEQFF.